A single sample is the source of the 6 T cell receptor beta chains below, sequenced in a study of T-cell memory formation after mild COVID-19. TCRdb used MiXCR to reprocess the 5' RACE reads, holding one entry per CDR3 protein. Found here are about 360,000 distinct CDR3 sequences, approximately 15% of them singletons; the top ten hold less than 25%. Material for sequencing was PBMCs or a T cell subset sorted from them (not recorded which). The receptors come from a young man who had mild COVID-19 (a few samples of this study predate the infection). Cell type and time point are not known.

The chain carries TRBV7-9 and TRBJ2-7; the match to TRBD2 covers 8 bases. The CDR3 contains 14 residues. The ends lost 3 bases at V and 4 bases at J; junction bases unmatched: 5. Germline V gene lookup returns CDR1 SEHNR and CDR2 FQNEAQ (reference sequence). The DNA for the CDR3 is TGTGCCAGCAGCTTCAGCGGGGGTGGGTACGAGCAGTACGTC. It is translated as CASSFSGGGYEQYV.

The table lists this clonotype with many counts. CDR3 nucleotides: TGTGCCAGCAGCGTAGCTTGGGGGGCGGGTGAGCAGTTCTTC. Translation gives CASSVAWGAGEQFF. V gene TRBV9 combines with J gene TRBJ2-1, with D perhaps given as TRBD1 or TRBD2 (6 bases each). Germline lookup yields CDR1 SGDLS and CDR2 YYNGEE. The CDR3 is 14 residues long. V dropped 0 bases and J dropped 9 bases, with 13 bases sitting between them.

This clonotype was seen a few times. V and J are TRBV24-1 and TRBJ2-1; 10 bases match TRBD1. This CDR3 has 17 residues. Germline V lookup: CDR1 KGHDR, CDR2 SFDVKD. Trimming removed 5 bases from V and 6 bases from J; junction bases left unmatched: 12. The DNA of the CDR3 is TGTGCCACCAGTGGGGGGTTGGGACAGGGGACAGGCAATGAGCAGTTCTTC. This codes for CATSGGLGQGTGNEQFF.

The chain recombines TRBV24-1 with TRBJ1-6; D is undetermined. Trimming cost V 0 bases and J 7 bases, with 15 bases left between them. This CDR3 region has 17 residues. The germline CDR1 and CDR2 sequences are KGHDR and SFDVKD. The CDR3 reads CATSDLSARDGNSPLHF. In DNA form, the CDR3 reads TGTGCCACCAGTGATTTGTCGGCACGAGATGGGAATTCACCCCTCCACTTT.

This clonotype was seen repeatedly, ten times or more. The rearrangement links TRBV30 to TRBJ2-2; D not resolved. The V end lost 6 bases, the J end lost 1 base, and 12 bases lay between the germline ends. CDR3 size: 14 residues. CDR1 and CDR2 (germline): GTSNPN, SVGIG (reference sequence). DNA of the CDR3: TGTGCCTGCCCGTGGGTATTGAACACCGGGGAGCTGTTTTTT. It is translated as CACPWVLNTGELFF.

The rearrangement uses TRBV7-2 and TRBJ2-4; TRBD1 matches 8 bases. The CDR3 is made up of 13 amino acids. J was trimmed by 7 bases and V by 6 bases; bases with no gene match: 5. Germline CDR1 reads SGHTA; CDR2 reads FQGNSA. The CDR3 here is CASRPTGANIQYF. CDR3 DNA sequence: TGTGCCAGCAGGCCGACAGGGGCGAACATTCAGTACTTC. The whole variable domain, remainder taken from reference TRBV7-2 and TRBJ2-4, is GAGVSQSPSNKVTEKGKDVELRCDPISGHTALYWYRQSLGQGLEFLIYFQGNSAPDKSGLPSDRFSAERTGGSVSTLTIQRTQQEDSAVYLCASRPTGANIQYFGAGTRLSVL.